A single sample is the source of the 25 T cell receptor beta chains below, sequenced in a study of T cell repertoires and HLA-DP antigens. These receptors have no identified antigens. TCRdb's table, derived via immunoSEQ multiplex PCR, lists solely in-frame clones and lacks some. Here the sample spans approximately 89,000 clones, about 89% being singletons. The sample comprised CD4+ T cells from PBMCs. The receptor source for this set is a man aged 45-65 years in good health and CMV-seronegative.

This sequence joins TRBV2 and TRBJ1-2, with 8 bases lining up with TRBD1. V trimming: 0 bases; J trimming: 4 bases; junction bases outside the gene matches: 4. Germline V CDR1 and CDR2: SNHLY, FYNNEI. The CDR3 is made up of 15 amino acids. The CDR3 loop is CASSEARDRTYGYTF. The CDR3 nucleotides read TGTGCCAGCAGTGAAGCTCGGGACAGGACCTATGGCTACACCTTC.

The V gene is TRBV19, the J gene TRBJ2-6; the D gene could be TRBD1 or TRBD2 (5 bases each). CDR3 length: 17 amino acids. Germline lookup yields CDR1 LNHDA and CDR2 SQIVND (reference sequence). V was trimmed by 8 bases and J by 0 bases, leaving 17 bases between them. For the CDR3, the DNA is TGTGCCAGTTCCCCCGGGACCCGGTCCTCTGGGGCCAACGTCCTGACTTTC. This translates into CASSPGTRSSGANVLTF.

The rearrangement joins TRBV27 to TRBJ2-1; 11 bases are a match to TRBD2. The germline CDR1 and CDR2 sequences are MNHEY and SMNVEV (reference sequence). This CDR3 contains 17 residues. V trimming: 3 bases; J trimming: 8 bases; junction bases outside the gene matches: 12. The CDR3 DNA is TGTGCCAGCAGTTTCCTCGCCGGGACTAGCGGTAGAGATGAGCAGTTCTTC. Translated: CASSFLAGTSGRDEQFF.

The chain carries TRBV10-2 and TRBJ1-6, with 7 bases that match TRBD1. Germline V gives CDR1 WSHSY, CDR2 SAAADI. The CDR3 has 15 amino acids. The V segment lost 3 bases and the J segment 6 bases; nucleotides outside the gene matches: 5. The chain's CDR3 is CASSDAGQSNSPLHF. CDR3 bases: TGCGCCAGCAGTGACGCGGGACAGAGTAATTCACCCCTCCACTTT.

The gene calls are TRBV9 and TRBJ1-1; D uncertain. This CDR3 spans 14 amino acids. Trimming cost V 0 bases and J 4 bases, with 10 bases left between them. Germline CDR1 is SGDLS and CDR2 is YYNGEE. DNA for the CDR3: TGTGCCAGCAGCGTAGCTTCCCCCAGCACTGAAGCTTTCTTT. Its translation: CASSVASPSTEAFF.

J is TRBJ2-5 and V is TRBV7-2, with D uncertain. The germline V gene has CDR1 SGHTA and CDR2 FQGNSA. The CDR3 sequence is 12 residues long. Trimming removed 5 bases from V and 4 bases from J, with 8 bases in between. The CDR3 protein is CASSLTIETQYF. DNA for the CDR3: TGTGCCAGCAGCCTCACCATAGAGACCCAGTACTTC.

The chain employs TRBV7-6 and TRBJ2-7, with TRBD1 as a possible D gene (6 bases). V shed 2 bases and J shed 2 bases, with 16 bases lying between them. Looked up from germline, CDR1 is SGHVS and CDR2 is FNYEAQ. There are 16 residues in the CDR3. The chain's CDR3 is CASSLRAGATTYEQYF. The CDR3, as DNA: TGTGCCAGCAGCTTACGTGCAGGGGCCACAACCTACGAGCAGTACTTC.

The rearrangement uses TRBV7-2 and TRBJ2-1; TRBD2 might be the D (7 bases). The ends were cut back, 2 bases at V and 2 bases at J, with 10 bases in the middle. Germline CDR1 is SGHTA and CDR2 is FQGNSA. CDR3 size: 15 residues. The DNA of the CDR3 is TGTGCCAGCAGCTTATCGGGGGGCCCCTACAATGAGCAGTTCTTC. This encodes CASSLSGGPYNEQFF.

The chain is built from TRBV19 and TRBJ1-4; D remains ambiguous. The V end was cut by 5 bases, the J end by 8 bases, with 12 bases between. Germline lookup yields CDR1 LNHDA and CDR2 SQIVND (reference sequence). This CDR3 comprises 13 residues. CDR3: CASSQTAPEKLFF. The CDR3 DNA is TGTGCCAGTAGTCAGACGGCTCCCGAAAAACTGTTTTTT.

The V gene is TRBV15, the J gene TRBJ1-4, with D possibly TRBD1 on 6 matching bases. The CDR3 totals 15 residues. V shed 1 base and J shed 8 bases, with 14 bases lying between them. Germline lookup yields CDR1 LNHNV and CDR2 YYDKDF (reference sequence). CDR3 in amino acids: CATSRVGGAGEKLFF. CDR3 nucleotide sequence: TGTGCCACCAGCAGAGTAGGGGGGGCTGGGGAAAAACTGTTTTTT.

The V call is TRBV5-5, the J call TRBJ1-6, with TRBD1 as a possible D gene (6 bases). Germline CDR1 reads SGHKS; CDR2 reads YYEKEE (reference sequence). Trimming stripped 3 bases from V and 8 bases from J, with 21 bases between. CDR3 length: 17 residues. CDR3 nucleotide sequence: TGTGCCAGCAGCTCCGGGGCTCACAGGGCGCTAGATTCACCCCTCCACTTT. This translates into CASSSGAHRALDSPLHF. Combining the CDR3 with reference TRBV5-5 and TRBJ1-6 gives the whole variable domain DAGVTQSPTHLIKTRGQQVTLRCSPISGHKSVSWYQQVLGQGPQFIFQYYEKEERGRGNFPDRFSARQFPNYSSELNVNALLLGDSALYLCASSSGAHRALDSPLHFGNGTRLTVT.

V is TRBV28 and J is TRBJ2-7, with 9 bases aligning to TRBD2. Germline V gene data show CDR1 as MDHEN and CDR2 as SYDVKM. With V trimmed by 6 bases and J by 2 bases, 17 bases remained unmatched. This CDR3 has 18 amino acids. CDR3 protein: CASRPRGVAGVLAYEQYF. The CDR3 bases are TGTGCCAGCAGACCAAGGGGGGTAGCGGGAGTCCTAGCCTACGAGCAGTACTTC. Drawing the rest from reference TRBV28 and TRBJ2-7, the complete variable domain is DVKVTQSSRYLVKRTGEKVFLECVQDMDHENMFWYRQDPGLGLRLIYFSYDVKMKEKGDIPEGYSVSREKKERFSLILESASTNQTSMYLCASRPRGVAGVLAYEQYFGPGTRLTVT.

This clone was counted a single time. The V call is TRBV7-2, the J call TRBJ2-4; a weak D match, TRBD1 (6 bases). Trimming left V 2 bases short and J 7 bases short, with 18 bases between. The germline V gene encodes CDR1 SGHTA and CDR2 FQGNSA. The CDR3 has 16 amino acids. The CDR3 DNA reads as TGTGCCAGCAGCTTAAGGGGGATTTCCCAGACGAACATTCAGTACTTC. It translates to CASSLRGISQTNIQYF.

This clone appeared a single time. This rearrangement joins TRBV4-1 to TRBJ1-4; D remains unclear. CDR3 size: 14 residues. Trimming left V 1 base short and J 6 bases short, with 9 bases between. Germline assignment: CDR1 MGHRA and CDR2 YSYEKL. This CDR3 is CASSQATGYEKLFF. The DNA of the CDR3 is TGCGCCAGCAGCCAAGCGACCGGGTATGAAAAACTGTTTTTT.

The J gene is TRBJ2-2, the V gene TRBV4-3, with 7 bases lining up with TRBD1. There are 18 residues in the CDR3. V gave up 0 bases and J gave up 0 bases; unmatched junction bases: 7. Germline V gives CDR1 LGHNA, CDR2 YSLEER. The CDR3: CASSQEVAGGANTGELFF. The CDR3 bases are TGCGCCAGCAGCCAAGAGGTAGCAGGGGGTGCGAACACCGGGGAGCTGTTTTTT.

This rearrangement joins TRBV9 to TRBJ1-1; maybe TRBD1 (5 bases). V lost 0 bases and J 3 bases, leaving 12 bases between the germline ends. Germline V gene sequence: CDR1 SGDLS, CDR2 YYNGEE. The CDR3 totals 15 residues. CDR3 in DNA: TGTGCCAGCAGCGTAGGGGGCAGGGTGTACACTGAAGCTTTCTTT. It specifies CASSVGGRVYTEAFF.

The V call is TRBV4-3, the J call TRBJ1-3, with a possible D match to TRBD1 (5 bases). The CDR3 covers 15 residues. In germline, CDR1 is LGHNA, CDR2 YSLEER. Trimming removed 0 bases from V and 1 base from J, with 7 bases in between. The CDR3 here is CASSQDRVSGNTIYF. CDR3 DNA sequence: TGCGCCAGCAGCCAAGACAGGGTTTCTGGAAACACCATATATTTT.

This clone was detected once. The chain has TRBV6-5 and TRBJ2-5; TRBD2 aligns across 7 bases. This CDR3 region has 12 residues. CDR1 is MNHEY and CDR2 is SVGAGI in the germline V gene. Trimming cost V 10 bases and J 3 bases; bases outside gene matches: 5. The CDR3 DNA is TGTGCCACGGGGAGCGGGGAAGAGACCCAGTACTTC. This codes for CATGSGEETQYF.

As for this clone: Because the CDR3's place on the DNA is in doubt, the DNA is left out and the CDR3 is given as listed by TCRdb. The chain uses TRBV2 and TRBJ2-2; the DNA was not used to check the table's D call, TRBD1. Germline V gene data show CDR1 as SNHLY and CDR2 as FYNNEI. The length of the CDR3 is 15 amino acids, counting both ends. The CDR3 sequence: CASSGQGVGSGSCFF.

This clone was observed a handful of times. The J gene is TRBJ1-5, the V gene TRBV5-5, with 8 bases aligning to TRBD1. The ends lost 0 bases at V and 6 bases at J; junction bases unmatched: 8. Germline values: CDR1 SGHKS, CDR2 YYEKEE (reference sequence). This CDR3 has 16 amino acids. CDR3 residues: CASSLGWQGASQPQHF. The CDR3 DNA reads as TGTGCCAGCAGCTTGGGATGGCAGGGGGCCTCTCAGCCCCAGCATTTT.

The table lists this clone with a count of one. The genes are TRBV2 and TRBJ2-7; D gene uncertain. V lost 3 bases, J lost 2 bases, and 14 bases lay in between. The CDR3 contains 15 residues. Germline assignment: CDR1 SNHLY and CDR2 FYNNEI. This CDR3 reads CASSDRAGEAYEQYF. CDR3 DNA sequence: TGTGCCAGCAGTGACCGGGCAGGTGAAGCCTACGAGCAGTACTTC.

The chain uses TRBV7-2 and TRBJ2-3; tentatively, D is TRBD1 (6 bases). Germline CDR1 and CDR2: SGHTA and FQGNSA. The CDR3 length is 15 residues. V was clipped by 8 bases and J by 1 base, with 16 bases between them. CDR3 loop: CASGSQGFRTDTQYF. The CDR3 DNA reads TGTGCCAGCGGATCTCAGGGGTTTCGCACAGATACGCAGTATTTT.

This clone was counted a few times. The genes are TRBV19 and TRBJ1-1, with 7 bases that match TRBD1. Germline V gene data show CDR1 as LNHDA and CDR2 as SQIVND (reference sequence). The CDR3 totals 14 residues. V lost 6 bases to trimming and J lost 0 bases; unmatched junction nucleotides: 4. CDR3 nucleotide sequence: TGTGCCAGTAGATGGGACAGAATGAACACTGAAGCTTTCTTT. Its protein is CASRWDRMNTEAFF.

The CDR3 here is CASSLGVSSYNEQFF. The CDR3 nucleotides are TGTGCCAGCAGCTTAGGGGTTAGCTCCTACAATGAGCAGTTCTTC. The chain carries TRBV7-2 and TRBJ2-1; D not resolved. The germline V gene encodes CDR1 SGHTA and CDR2 FQGNSA. The CDR3 has 15 residues. The V gene lost 1 base and the J gene lost 0 bases, with 7 bases spanning the gap.

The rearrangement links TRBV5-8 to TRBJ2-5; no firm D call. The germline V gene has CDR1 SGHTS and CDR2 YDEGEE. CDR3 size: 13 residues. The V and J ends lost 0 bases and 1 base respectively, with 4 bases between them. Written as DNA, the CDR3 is TGTGCCAGCAGCTTGGGCAGCCAAGAGACCCAGTACTTC. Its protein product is CASSLGSQETQYF.